A single sample gave rise to the 18 T cell receptor beta chains below, sequenced in a study of beta chain features in type 1 diabetes. Findings and limits, study-wide: All four CD4+ subsets of Type 1 diabetes patients contained TCRB CDR3s that were moderately but significantly shorter.

The entirety of the isolated RNA underwent reverse transcription, so expressed TCRB transcripts were sequenced. The protocol was immunoSEQ multiplex PCR, while the TCRdb copy is restricted to in-frame clones and leaves out a portion. The top ten clones hold roughly 0.04% of a sample with over 650,000 clones, more than 13% of them seen once. These receptors are not linked to any known antigen. Source material: naive CD4+ T cells from blood. The receptors derive from a man aged 18 to 35 with type 1 diabetes.

V usage is TRBV10-3 and J usage is TRBJ2-5, with TRBD1 identical over 9 bases. CDR1 is ENHRY and CDR2 is SYGVKD in the germline V gene. Trimming at V came to 11 bases and at J to 4 bases, leaving 5 bases not matched to a gene. This CDR3 contains 12 residues. Here the CDR3 DNA reads TGTGCCTCGGGACAGGGAGGAGAGACCCAGTACTTC. Protein sequence: CASGQGGETQYF.

The chain is built from TRBV5-4 and TRBJ2-6, with D possibly being TRBD1 (6 bases). CDR3 length equals 15 residues. CDR1 SGHNT and CDR2 YYREEE come from the germline V gene (reference sequence). Trimming cost V 4 bases and J 0 bases, with 8 bases left between them. In nucleotides, the CDR3 is TGTGCCAGCAGCAGACAGGTCTCTGGGGCCAACGTCCTGACTTTC. It specifies CASSRQVSGANVLTF.

This clone has only a few counts. The chain carries TRBV9 and TRBJ2-1, with D perhaps matching TRBD2 (5 bases). The V gene lost 0 bases and the J gene lost 8 bases, with 18 bases spanning the gap. CDR3 size: 16 residues. Germline V CDR1 and CDR2: SGDLS, YYNGEE. The CDR3 loop reads CASSVASSGIADEQFF. The CDR3 DNA sequence: TGTGCCAGCAGCGTAGCCAGCTCCGGGATCGCGGATGAGCAGTTCTTC.

V and J are TRBV7-9 and TRBJ2-7; 7 nucleotides agree with TRBD2. In germline, CDR1 is SEHNR, CDR2 FQNEAQ (reference sequence). V lost 7 bases, J lost 4 bases, and 16 bases stayed unmatched. This CDR3 is 16 amino acids long. DNA for the CDR3: TGTGCCAGCAACAACCCCTCGGGGACCGGGGGGTACGAGCAGTACTTC. Encoded protein: CASNNPSGTGGYEQYF.

V is TRBV4-3 and J is TRBJ1-1; D call uncertain. The V gene's germline CDR1 is LGHNA and CDR2 YSLEER. With 0 bases removed from V and 6 bases from J, the gap between germline ends came to 8 bases. The CDR3 spans 13 residues. The CDR3 DNA is TGCGCCAGCAGCCAAGAAACGGCGGCTGAAGCTTTCTTT. Its protein product is CASSQETAAEAFF.

The gene calls are TRBV5-4 and TRBJ2-1, with D maybe TRBD2 (6 bases). Germline V CDR1 and CDR2: SGHNT, YYREEE (reference sequence). V was clipped by 5 bases and J by 0 bases, with 24 bases between them. The CDR3 covers 19 residues. CDR3 in DNA: TGTGCCAGCAGTTCGCCGGGACTGTTCGGATGGAGCTCCTACAATGAGCAGTTCTTC. Amino acid sequence: CASSSPGLFGWSSYNEQFF. Complete variable domain (other parts from reference TRBV5-4 and TRBJ2-1): ETGVTQSPTHLIKTRGQQVTLRCSSQSGHNTVSWYQQALGQGPQFIFQYYREEENGRGNFPPRFSGLQFPNYSSELNVNALELDDSALYLCASSSPGLFGWSSYNEQFFGPGTRLTVL.

The chain joins TRBV5-1 to TRBJ2-2; D is possibly TRBD1 (6 bases). Germline values: CDR1 SGHRS, CDR2 YFSETQ. V dropped 4 bases and J dropped 6 bases, with 13 bases sitting between them. The CDR3 loop spans 14 amino acids. The DNA for the CDR3 is TGCGCCAGCAGCGATTCGTACAGGGCCGGGGAGCTGTTTTTT. This encodes CASSDSYRAGELFF.

CDR3 sequence: CASLGGVTDTQYF. The CDR3, as DNA: TGTGCCAGCCTCGGGGGAGTCACAGATACGCAGTATTTT. The chain joins TRBV28 to TRBJ2-3; tentatively, D is TRBD2 (6 bases). V was trimmed by 8 bases and J by 2 bases, leaving 11 bases between them. The germline V gene encodes CDR1 MDHEN and CDR2 SYDVKM. The CDR3 is 13 amino acids.

This clone was counted a few times. The J gene is TRBJ2-1, the V gene TRBV10-3; 7 positions match TRBD2. This CDR3 has 14 residues. Germline V gene lookup returns CDR1 ENHRY and CDR2 SYGVKD. V trimming: 5 bases; J trimming: 7 bases; junction bases outside the gene matches: 8. CDR3 residues: CAISNLAGVNEQFF. CDR3 in DNA: TGTGCCATCAGTAATCTCGCGGGAGTTAATGAGCAGTTCTTC.

This clone showed up just a few times. The rearrangement joins TRBV21-1 to TRBJ2-7; TRBD1 is taken as the D call from the table, unchecked against the DNA. TRBV21-1 is a known pseudogene. The length of the CDR3 is 15 residues. CDR3 residues: CASSKWGRFDYEQYF. As DNA, the CDR3 is TGTGCCAGCAGCAAATGGGGCAGGTTTGACTACGAGCAGTACTTC.

Only a few counts were recorded for this clone. The chain links TRBV28 to TRBJ1-1, with 9 bases that match TRBD1. The CDR3 is made up of 14 amino acids. Losses at the gene ends were 8 bases for V and 3 bases for J; bases not matched to a gene: 7. Germline values: CDR1 MDHEN, CDR2 SYDVKM. The CDR3 coding sequence is TGTGCCAGCGGGCCGGGACAGGGATACACTGAAGCTTTCTTT. As protein: CASGPGQGYTEAFF.

This clone showed up just a few times. The rearrangement uses TRBV7-2 and TRBJ2-1; tentatively, D is TRBD2 (5 bases). Trimming shortened V by 5 bases and J by 15 bases, and 26 bases separated the two germline ends. This CDR3 comprises 15 residues. CDR1 and CDR2 (germline): SGHTA, FQGNSA. CDR3 residues: CASSPSRENRASGFF. As DNA, the CDR3 is TGTGCCAGCAGCCCCAGCCGGGAAAACCGAGCCTCGGGGTTCTTC.

The chain combines TRBV9 with TRBJ2-3; the match to TRBD2 covers 10 bases. V shed 4 bases, J shed 2 bases, and the junction held 7 bases outside the gene matches. Germline V gives CDR1 SGDLS, CDR2 YYNGEE. CDR3 length: 16 residues. CDR3 sequence: CASSISAGGLTDTQYF. CDR3 coding DNA: TGTGCCAGCAGCATTTCAGCGGGGGGGCTCACAGATACGCAGTATTTT. Drawing the rest from reference TRBV9 and TRBJ2-3, the complete variable domain is DSGVTQTPKHLITATGQRVTLRCSPRSGDLSVYWYQQSLDQGLQFLIQYYNGEERAKGNILERFSAQQFPDLHSELNLSSLELGDSALYFCASSISAGGLTDTQYFGPGTRLTVL.

The chain employs TRBV27 and TRBJ2-3; the D is unclear. V was clipped by 6 bases and J by 1 base, with 20 bases between them. The CDR3 is made up of 17 amino acids. Germline assignment: CDR1 MNHEY and CDR2 SMNVEV (reference sequence). The CDR3 DNA sequence: TGTGCCAGCAGCTACCTCGTCCCCCGCTGGGGCACAGATACGCAGTATTTT. It translates to CASSYLVPRWGTDTQYF.

The chain combines TRBV27 with TRBJ2-5, with D maybe TRBD1 (6 bases). Trimming took 8 bases from V and 1 from J, leaving 11 bases between them. There are 13 residues in the CDR3. Germline-derived CDR1 and CDR2 are MNHEY and SMNVEV (reference sequence). The CDR3 region is CASQTGSQETQYF. CDR3 coding DNA: TGTGCCAGCCAGACAGGTTCCCAAGAGACCCAGTACTTC.

Notes on this clone: A junction boundary mismatches the germline segment, possibly from a read error. The CDR3 coding sequence is TGTGCCAGCAGCGCGGCGACTAGCGGGGGCCCCCCGGGGGTCTTC. Translation: CASSAATSGGPPGVF. The chain couples TRBV9 to TRBJ2-1; 12 positions agree with TRBD2. The CDR3 sequence is 15 residues long. The germline CDR1 and CDR2 sequences are SGDLS and YYNGEE.

J is TRBJ2-2 and V is TRBV28, with D perhaps TRBD1 (5 bases). CDR1 and CDR2 (germline): MDHEN, SYDVKM. Trimming pared 8 bases from V and 5 bases from J, leaving 9 bases between. The length of the CDR3 is 12 residues. The CDR3 region is CASGAGTGELFF. The DNA of the CDR3 is TGTGCCAGCGGGGCCGGGACCGGGGAGCTGTTTTTT.

This chain joins TRBV29-1 and TRBJ2-6, with 10 bases that match TRBD1. The ends lost 7 bases at V and 0 bases at J; junction bases unmatched: 9. Per the germline V gene, CDR1 is SQVTM and CDR2 is ANQGSEA. The CDR3 totals 17 residues. In DNA, the CDR3 is TGCAGCGGTGCGGTCTGGACAGGGGGCTCTGGGGCCAACGTCCTGACTTTC. This codes for CSGAVWTGGSGANVLTF.